A selection of T cell receptor beta chains follows, all from one sample in a study of OX40 agonist ivuxolimab in advanced cancers. Sequencing was performed with immunoSEQ multiplex PCR; in TCRdb, only in-frame clones are kept and a portion is missing. The data contain around 19,000 clones, 80% to 90% of them singletons. The starting material was CD4+ or CD8+ T cells sorted from blood, obtained in a trial of the OX40 agonist ivuxolimab. Receptor source: an adult with an advanced solid tumor such as melanoma, head and neck, liver or kidney cancer. Each CDR3 is given with its conserved first and last residue. Fields, in order: clone size, V gene, D gene, CDR3 length, J gene, CDR3 protein, CDR3 DNA. A D gene is named only where the DNA matches it firmly. Size values are once, few and many counts, or a class for expanded clones, and some rows have none.

.	TRBV5-1	.	16	TRBJ2-3	CASSLAGEGAPDTQYF	TGCGCCAGCAGCTTGGCAGGGGAGGGGGCCCCAGATACGCAGTATTTT
.	TRBV11-2	.	16	TRBJ2-3	CASSLDPDGTTDTQYF	TGTGCCAGCAGCTTAGATCCCGACGGAACCACAGATACGCAGTATTTT
.	TRBV30	TRBD1	14	TRBJ2-3	CASDRGTSTDTQYF	TGTGCCTCGGACAGGGGGACTAGCACAGATACGCAGTATTTT
.	TRBV6-1	.	14	TRBJ2-2	CASSEVRGGGELFF	TGTGCCAGCAGTGAAGTCAGGGGAGGGGGGGAGCTGTTTTTT
.	TRBV12-1	.	15	TRBJ2-7	CASSSPVLSSYEQYF	TGTGCCAGCAGCTCCCCCGTACTCAGCTCCTACGAGCAGTACTTC
.	TRBV5-1	.	13	TRBJ2-4	CASSLGTDDIQYF	TGCGCCAGCAGCTTGGGGACAGACGACATTCAGTACTTC
once	TRBV6-1	.	18	TRBJ1-3	CASSEVLPGQSSGNTIYF	TGTGCCAGCAGTGAAGTTTTGCCAGGGCAGAGCTCTGGAAACACCATATATTTT
.	TRBV6-6	.	14	TRBJ1-1	CASTTGARNTEAFF	TGTGCCAGCACCACGGGGGCTCGGAACACTGAAGCTTTCTTT
.	TRBV18	TRBD1	14	TRBJ2-7	CASSSGQLTYEQYF	TGTGCCAGCTCTTCGGGACAGTTAACCTACGAGCAGTACTTC
few	TRBV29-1	.	15	TRBJ2-7	CSVEDGEVDSYEQYF	TGCAGCGTTGAAGATGGGGAGGTTGATTCCTACGAGCAGTACTTC
.	TRBV29-1	.	12	TRBJ2-5	CSVVGIEETQYF	TGCAGCGTTGTGGGGATTGAAGAGACCCAGTACTTC
.	TRBV27	.	14	TRBJ1-4	CASSQGRTNEKLFF	TGTGCCAGCAGTCAGGGACGGACAAATGAAAAACTGTTTTTT
.	TRBV29-1	.	11	TRBJ2-1	CSVEDGTGRFF	TGCAGCGTTGAAGACGGGACGGGCAGGTTCTTC
.	TRBV5-4	TRBD1	15	TRBJ1-4	CASRSEGAANEKLFF	TGTGCCAGCAGGTCCGAGGGGGCAGCTAATGAAAAACTGTTTTTT
.	TRBV6-1	.	17	TRBJ1-5	CASSEAAFGGLGQPQHF	TGTGCCAGCAGTGAGGCGGCCTTCGGGGGGCTCGGTCAGCCCCAGCATTTT
.	TRBV19	.	15	TRBJ1-1	CASSIDFTTGTEAFF	TGTGCCAGTAGTATAGATTTCACCACGGGAACTGAAGCTTTCTTT
.	TRBV19	.	14	TRBJ2-2	CASSIEANTGELFF	TGTGCCAGTAGTATAGAGGCGAACACCGGGGAGCTGTTTTTT
.	TRBV20-1	.	11	TRBJ1-1	CSAPENTEAFF	TGCAGTGCTCCTGAGAACACTGAAGCTTTCTTT
.	TRBV6-5	.	11	TRBJ2-1	CASSRLDEQFF	TGTGCCAGCAGCCGGTTGGATGAGCAGTTCTTC
.	TRBV5-8	TRBD1	16	TRBJ1-4	CASSWGQGAVGEKLFF	TGTGCCAGCAGCTGGGGACAGGGGGCAGTCGGTGAAAAACTGTTTTTT
once	TRBV11-2	.	15	TRBJ2-6	CASSPGAPSPNVLTF	TGTGCCAGCAGCCCGGGAGCGCCATCCCCCAACGTCCTGACTTTC
.	TRBV2	.	15	TRBJ1-5	CASSELGGANQPQHF	TGTGCCAGCAGTGAACTGGGGGGAGCCAATCAGCCCCAGCATTTT
.	TRBV7-8	TRBD1	16	TRBJ2-7	CASSPAKRQGAYEQYF	TGTGCCAGCAGCCCTGCGAAAAGACAGGGAGCCTACGAGCAGTACTTC
.	TRBV7-9	.	13	TRBJ2-3	CASSAAVTDTQYF	TGTGCCAGCAGCGCCGCGGTCACAGATACGCAGTATTTT
.	TRBV7-2	.	14	TRBJ1-3	CASSLGWGGNTIYF	TGTGCCAGCAGCTTAGGGTGGGGGGGAAACACCATATATTTT
.	TRBV18	.	16	TRBJ2-3	CASSLELASSTDTQYF	TGTGCCAGCTCACTTGAACTAGCCTCTAGCACAGATACGCAGTATTTT
.	TRBV23-1	.	15	TRBJ1-1	CASSQLIQGCTEAFF	TGCGCCAGCAGTCAATTAATACAGGGTTGCACTGAAGCTTTCTTT